The rows below give T cell receptor beta chains drawn from one sample of a study of radiotherapy plus CTLA-4 blockade in lung cancer. TCRdb's table, derived via immunoSEQ multiplex PCR, lists solely in-frame clones and lacks some. The table lists roughly 120,000 clones, about 83% of them singletons. Source: peripheral blood, taken from a patient treated with radiotherapy plus ipilimumab. Receptor source: a human donor with non-small cell lung cancer who had a partial response to radiotherapy plus ipilimumab. Both conserved end residues are trimmed from each CDR3.

CDR3 protein: ASSPGTGPNYGYT
J gene: TRBJ1-2
V gene: TRBV5-1

CDR3 protein: ASSYQAGTGELF
J gene: TRBJ2-2
V gene: TRBV5-1

CDR3 protein: ASSPRGGERIETQY
J gene: TRBJ2-5
V gene: TRBV7-9

CDR3 protein: ASSFGEGYEQY
J gene: .
V gene: TRBV5-1

CDR3 protein: ASSMGTGRAF
J gene: TRBJ1-1
V gene: TRBV19

CDR3 protein: ASSQVIGGDTQY
J gene: TRBJ2-3
V gene: TRBV4-3

CDR3 protein: SAVELYEQY
J gene: TRBJ2-7
V gene: TRBV20-1

CDR3 protein: ASSGTDRGLIYEQY
J gene: TRBJ2-7
V gene: TRBV10-1

CDR3 protein: ASSFGGSGQETQY
J gene: TRBJ2-5
V gene: TRBV5-4

CDR3 protein: ASSPWGGDETQY
J gene: TRBJ2-5
V gene: TRBV28

CDR3 protein: ASSWTSGSPGEQF
J gene: TRBJ2-1
V gene: TRBV7-2

CDR3 protein: ASSLPGDREEKLF
J gene: TRBJ1-4
V gene: TRBV28

CDR3 protein: ASSLRTGIDTGELF
J gene: TRBJ2-2
V gene: TRBV7-6

CDR3 protein: ASSPGQVLDEQF
J gene: TRBJ2-1
V gene: TRBV7-9

CDR3 protein: ASTERDGVDIQY
J gene: TRBJ2-4
V gene: TRBV6-1

CDR3 protein: ASSLLVVIHNEQF
J gene: TRBJ2-1
V gene: TRBV7-8

CDR3 protein: ASSQEESQPQH
J gene: TRBJ1-5
V gene: TRBV4-2

CDR3 protein: ASSPATGTGSFEQF
J gene: TRBJ2-1
V gene: TRBV10-2

CDR3 protein: AWSGVDYNEQF
J gene: TRBJ2-1
V gene: TRBV30

CDR3 protein: ASSLGTGYGYT
J gene: TRBJ1-2
V gene: TRBV6-5

CDR3 protein: ASSALSSGASGANVLT
J gene: TRBJ2-6
V gene: TRBV6-4

CDR3 protein: ASSRLGGNTEAF
J gene: TRBJ1-1
V gene: TRBV4-3

CDR3 protein: ASSIGLGRTYEQY
J gene: TRBJ2-7
V gene: TRBV19

CDR3 protein: ASSRNTGVKAGELF
J gene: TRBJ2-2
V gene: TRBV14

CDR3 protein: ASQPSGTGDEKLF
J gene: TRBJ1-4
V gene: TRBV5-1

CDR3 protein: ASQTDREEGTEAF
J gene: TRBJ1-1
V gene: TRBV19

CDR3 protein: ASSLMLADSNTGELF
J gene: TRBJ2-2
V gene: TRBV5-1

CDR3 protein: ASSAAGNARTDTQY
J gene: TRBJ2-3
V gene: TRBV2

CDR3 protein: ASSSAGSYEQY
J gene: TRBJ2-7
V gene: TRBV11-2

CDR3 protein: ASSTGGNTGELF
J gene: TRBJ2-2
V gene: TRBV28

CDR3 protein: ATNRPPYSNQPQH
J gene: TRBJ1-5
V gene: TRBV19

CDR3 protein: ASSLSRNEFSGNTIY
J gene: TRBJ1-3
V gene: TRBV5-1

CDR3 protein: AREKGQSSVPSETQY
J gene: TRBJ2-5
V gene: TRBV6-4

CDR3 protein: ASSLAGGTDTQY
J gene: TRBJ2-3
V gene: TRBV7-9

CDR3 protein: SVEDFRDTEETQY
J gene: TRBJ2-5
V gene: TRBV29-1

CDR3 protein: ASSLFSGQGIDEQY
J gene: TRBJ2-7
V gene: TRBV28

CDR3 protein: ASSWGQGVSNTEAF
J gene: TRBJ1-1
V gene: TRBV5-6

CDR3 protein: ASSATITEAF
J gene: TRBJ1-1
V gene: TRBV2

CDR3 protein: ASSPPPGTGGDTQY
J gene: TRBJ2-3
V gene: TRBV28

CDR3 protein: ASSPDMYSNQPQH
J gene: TRBJ1-5
V gene: TRBV6-5

CDR3 protein: ASSARHGILAGGSNEQF
J gene: TRBJ2-1
V gene: TRBV4-2